These 17 T cell receptor beta chains share one sample of origin, sequenced in a study of shared clonotypes between healthy human individuals. Cells designated naive CD8 were CD45RO-negative and were positively selected for CCR7, with terminally differentiated effector memory CD45RA+ cells excluded. TCRdb keeps only in-frame clones here, not all; method: immunoSEQ multiplex PCR. The repertoire holds just over 2,000,000 clones, with about 95% as singletons. Specimen: naive CD8+ T cells sorted from blood. The receptors were gathered from a man in his late teens or twenties in good health.

The J gene is TRBJ1-5, the V gene TRBV28; D is unclear. Trimming cost V 2 bases and J 6 bases, with 11 bases left between them. The CDR3 has 14 amino acids. The germline gives CDR1 MDHEN, CDR2 SYDVKM. Here the CDR3 reads CASSLGSTVQPQHF. CDR3 sequence (DNA): TGTGCCAGCAGTTTAGGCAGTACGGTTCAGCCCCAGCATTTT.

The V and J genes are TRBV7-9 and TRBJ2-2; weak D call: TRBD1 (6 bases). From germline, CDR1 is SEHNR and CDR2 FQNEAQ (reference sequence). The ends were cut back, 2 bases at V and 13 bases at J, with 11 bases in the middle. CDR3 size: 12 residues. The CDR3 DNA reads as TGTGCCAGCAGCTTATGGGACAAGATGCTGTTTTTT. Amino acids: CASSLWDKMLFF.

The V and J genes are TRBV18 and TRBJ2-1, with 7 bases identical to TRBD2. The ends lost 3 bases at V and 7 bases at J; junction bases unmatched: 3. This CDR3 contains 13 residues. From germline, CDR1 is KGHSH and CDR2 LQKENI. Written as DNA, the CDR3 is TGTGCCAGCTCACCGCGAGCGGGGAATGAGCAGTTCTTC. Protein sequence: CASSPRAGNEQFF.

The CDR3 is CASSQTDSIYEQYF. In DNA form, the CDR3 reads TGTGCCAGCAGCCAAACAGACAGTATCTACGAGCAGTACTTC. V gene TRBV5-6 combines with J gene TRBJ2-7; D might be TRBD1 (5 bases). In germline, CDR1 is SGHDT, CDR2 YYEEEE. The CDR3 is 14 residues long. The germline V and J ends were trimmed by 4 bases and 3 bases, with 14 bases remaining between them.

The chain has TRBV6-1 and TRBJ2-1, with 9 nucleotides matching TRBD2. The CDR3 is 17 residues long. J lost 4 bases, V lost 5 bases, and 12 bases had no gene match. The germline V gene encodes CDR1 MNHNS and CDR2 SASEGT. CDR3 in DNA: TGTGCCAGCAGTCAAGGGCTAGCGGGAACGGTGTACAATGAGCAGTTCTTC. Translating gives CASSQGLAGTVYNEQFF.

With regard to this clone: At the DNA level, this CDR3 is encoded by other sequences in the same sample as well. The chain couples TRBV11-2 to TRBJ2-7, with D perhaps matching TRBD1 or TRBD2 (6 bases each). Deletions cut 1 base from V and 7 bases from J, with 8 bases between. The germline V gene encodes CDR1 SGHAT and CDR2 FQNNGV. This CDR3 is 12 amino acids long. The CDR3 DNA is TGTGCCAGCAGCTTAGGAGGGGGGGAGCAGTACTTC. This sequence encodes CASSLGGGEQYF.

The J gene is TRBJ2-7, the V gene TRBV7-3; D unclear. CDR1 and CDR2 (germline): SGHTA, FQGTGA. The CDR3 contains 13 residues. The ends were cut back, 1 base at V and 6 bases at J, with 10 bases in the middle. CDR3 sequence: CASSLIGAGEQYF. CDR3 in DNA: TGTGCCAGCAGCTTAATTGGAGCCGGCGAGCAGTACTTC.

This clone has a single count. This chain uses TRBV11-2 with TRBJ2-3; 7 nucleotides align to TRBD2. V lost 1 base, J lost 5 bases, and 12 bases stayed unmatched. This CDR3 contains 17 residues. CDR1 SGHAT and CDR2 FQNNGV come from the germline V gene. CDR3 DNA: TGTGCCAGCAGCTTAGCCCGGGGCGGGAGTTTCGGAGATACGCAGTATTTT. Protein product: CASSLARGGSFGDTQYF.

The chain joins TRBV9 to TRBJ1-2, with D hard to call. V was clipped by 5 bases and J by 3 bases, with 11 bases between them. Germline loops: CDR1 SGDLS, CDR2 YYNGEE. This CDR3 has 13 residues. The CDR3 coding sequence is TGTGCCAGCAGATCCAGGAGGGACTATGGCTACACCTTC. The encoded protein is CASRSRRDYGYTF. The full variable domain, completed using reference TRBV9 and TRBJ1-2, is DSGVTQTPKHLITATGQRVTLRCSPRSGDLSVYWYQQSLDQGLQFLIQYYNGEERAKGNILERFSAQQFPDLHSELNLSSLELGDSALYFCASRSRRDYGYTFGSGTRLTVV.

This clone has a single count. The V and J genes are TRBV5-4 and TRBJ2-7; 12 bases agree with TRBD2. This CDR3 is built from 17 residues. Germline assignment: CDR1 SGHNT and CDR2 YYREEE (reference sequence). V trimming: 4 bases; J trimming: 0 bases; junction bases outside the gene matches: 8. The CDR3 nucleotides are TGTGCCAGCAGCGATGGGACTAGCGGGCTTAGCTCCTACGAGCAGTACTTC. Its protein product is CASSDGTSGLSSYEQYF.

The chain joins TRBV29-1 to TRBJ2-1; D is perhaps TRBD1 (6 bases). This CDR3 spans 11 amino acids. V lost 3 bases and J 8 bases, leaving 8 bases between the germline ends. CDR1 is SQVTM and CDR2 is ANQGSEA in the germline V gene. Here the CDR3 reads CSVDWGHEQFF. Here the CDR3 DNA reads TGCAGCGTTGACTGGGGGCATGAGCAGTTCTTC.

The chain links TRBV28 to TRBJ2-7; D gene unclear. Trimming removed 4 bases at V and 6 bases at J, with 7 bases between. Germline lookup yields CDR1 MDHEN and CDR2 SYDVKM. The CDR3 consists of 11 residues. CDR3 sequence: CASSWATEQYF. DNA of the CDR3: TGTGCCAGCAGTTGGGCTACCGAGCAGTACTTC. The full variable domain, in which reference TRBV28 and TRBJ2-7 provide the parts outside the CDR3, is DVKVTQSSRYLVKRTGEKVFLECVQDMDHENMFWYRQDPGLGLRLIYFSYDVKMKEKGDIPEGYSVSREKKERFSLILESASTNQTSMYLCASSWATEQYFGPGTRLTVT.

This clone was counted once. This rearrangement joins TRBV6-1 to TRBJ1-5, with 7 bases that match TRBD1. The J segment lost 3 bases and the V segment lost 3 bases, leaving 2 bases of the junction unmatched. Germline V gene sequence: CDR1 MNHNS, CDR2 SASEGT. This CDR3 has 14 residues. This CDR3 is CASSDDRVNQPQHF. CDR3 coding DNA: TGTGCCAGCAGTGATGACAGGGTCAATCAGCCCCAGCATTTT.

The chain has TRBV9 and TRBJ1-1; a weak D match, TRBD1 (6 bases). With 4 bases removed from V and 11 bases from J, the gap between germline ends came to 15 bases. The CDR3 covers 12 residues. Germline loops: CDR1 SGDLS, CDR2 YYNGEE. The CDR3 nucleotides are TGTGCCAGCAGCCTGACAGGTGCCGAGGCTTTCTTT. Amino acids: CASSLTGAEAFF.

The V gene is TRBV27, the J gene TRBJ2-7; TRBD1 agrees at 7 bases. The CDR3 totals 14 residues. CDR1 and CDR2 (germline): MNHEY, SMNVEV (reference sequence). V gave up 6 bases and J gave up 3 bases; unmatched junction bases: 8. The CDR3 DNA sequence: TGTGCCAGCAGCACGACAGGGAGCCTCTACGAGCAGTACTTC. As protein: CASSTTGSLYEQYF.

V is TRBV2 and J is TRBJ1-3; weak D call: TRBD1 (5 bases). The CDR3 extends over 15 amino acids. Germline loops: CDR1 SNHLY, CDR2 FYNNEI. V was shortened by 7 bases and J by 4 bases, with 17 bases between the two germline ends. CDR3 bases: TGTGCCAGCACCAAGACCGGGGGACCGGGAAACACCATATATTTT. Translation: CASTKTGGPGNTIYF.

The chain has TRBV10-2 and TRBJ1-1; 7 nucleotides align to TRBD1. CDR3 length: 13 amino acids. Germline-derived CDR1 and CDR2 are WSHSY and SAAADI. The J segment lost 5 bases and the V segment lost 2 bases, leaving 2 bases of the junction unmatched. CDR3 coding DNA: TGCGCCAGCAGTGAGGGCAGGGGGACTGAAGCTTTCTTT. This encodes CASSEGRGTEAFF.